This entry lists 24 T cell receptor beta chains sequenced from one sample in a study of shared clonotypes between healthy human individuals. Profiling relied on immunoSEQ multiplex PCR, and the TCRdb table lists in-frame clones only, not all of them. The profile covers about 560,000 clones, with around 80% appearing a single time and around 12% taken by the ten largest. Sequencing was performed on PBMCs. All receptors come from a woman aged 40 to 49 in good health. Some clones in this sample may be carry-over from other donors' samples.

This clone was seen repeatedly, ten times or more. The gene calls are TRBV10-3 and TRBJ2-3; D might be TRBD2 (6 bases). Trimming stripped 8 bases from V and 0 bases from J, with 12 bases between. Germline assignment: CDR1 ENHRY and CDR2 SYGVKD. This CDR3 spans 14 amino acids. CDR3 amino acids: CAIWNGRSTDTQYF. In nucleotides, the CDR3 is TGTGCCATCTGGAACGGGAGAAGCACAGATACGCAGTATTTT.

This clone was picked up many times. The chain has TRBV4-2 and TRBJ2-2; tentatively, D is TRBD1 (6 bases). The CDR3 is 17 residues long. In germline, CDR1 is LGHNA, CDR2 YNFKEQ. V lost 3 bases to trimming and J lost 5 bases, with 19 bases between them. CDR3 sequence: CASSQARAGQNTGELFF. For the CDR3, the DNA is TGTGCCAGCAGCCAGGCACGGGCAGGACAGAATACCGGGGAGCTGTTTTTT.

The chain links TRBV5-1 to TRBJ2-1; no definite D call. The germline CDR1 and CDR2 sequences are SGHRS and YFSETQ. This CDR3 has 14 amino acids. Between the trimmed V and J ends, which lost 5 bases and 6 bases, there was a span of 15 bases. The CDR3 nucleotides are TGCGCCAGCAGAGCCCCGAAGTTCCCCAATGAGCAGTTCTTC. Its protein product is CASRAPKFPNEQFF.

This clone has just a few counts. The chain employs TRBV13 and TRBJ1-2; D gene uncertain. The germline V gene encodes CDR1 PRHDT and CDR2 FYEKMQ (reference sequence). Trimming pared 0 bases from V and 3 bases from J, leaving 5 bases between. This CDR3 has 13 amino acids. Here the CDR3 DNA reads TGTGCCAGCAGCTTAGGGCTTGACTATGGCTACACCTTC. It yields the protein CASSLGLDYGYTF.

The chain is built from TRBV15 and TRBJ1-5; perhaps TRBD1 as D (5 bases). The V end was cut by 5 bases, the J end by 0 bases, with 14 bases between. This CDR3 is built from 16 residues. Germline assignment: CDR1 LNHNV and CDR2 YYDKDF (reference sequence). As DNA, the CDR3 is TGTGCCACCAGCTGGCGGGGCGGCGGTAGCAATCAGCCCCAGCATTTT. Translated, it gives CATSWRGGGSNQPQHF.

This clone was counted a few times. The rearrangement uses TRBV19 and TRBJ2-4, with TRBD1 as a possible D gene (5 bases). CDR3 length equals 13 residues. CDR1 and CDR2 (germline): LNHDA, SQIVND (reference sequence). V was clipped by 2 bases and J by 9 bases, with 11 bases between them. In DNA form, the CDR3 reads TGTGCCAGTAGTATAAAGGGGAATAGCATTCAGTACTTC. Residues: CASSIKGNSIQYF.

The rearrangement uses TRBV18 and TRBJ2-3; 7 bases match TRBD2. J was trimmed by 4 bases and V by 3 bases; bases with no gene match: 7. This CDR3 spans 15 amino acids. Germline lookup yields CDR1 KGHSH and CDR2 LQKENI. The CDR3 DNA reads TGTGCCAGCTCACCTCTAGCGGTTGACGCAGATACGCAGTATTTT. Translation gives CASSPLAVDADTQYF.

This chain uses TRBV7-4 with TRBJ2-3, with D perhaps TRBD1 (5 bases). This CDR3 is built from 13 residues. CDR1 is SGHVT and CDR2 is SQSDAQ in the germline V gene. Deletions cut 4 bases from V and 2 bases from J, with 7 bases between. In nucleotides, the CDR3 is TGTGCCAGCAGCTCGACAGTCACAGATACGCAGTATTTT. It translates to CASSSTVTDTQYF.

For this clone: Given a far larger clone just one base away, this is likely a sequencing read error. The V and J genes are TRBV30 and TRBJ1-3; D is unresolved. The CDR3 is 14 residues long. Germline V gene sequence: CDR1 GTSNPN, CDR2 SVGIG (reference sequence). The CDR3 nucleotides read TGTGCCTGGAGTCTCGGACCAAACACCGGGGAGCTGGTTTTT. Its protein is CAWSLGPNTGELVF. Variable domain in full (rest from reference TRBV30 and TRBJ1-3): SQTIHQWPATLVQPVGSPLSLECTVEGTSNPNLYWYRQAAGRGLQLLFYSVGIGQISSEVPQNLSASRPQDRQFILSSKKLLLSDSGFYLCAWSLGPNTGELVFGEGSWLTVV.

This clone was seen once. The chain links TRBV27 to TRBJ2-1; 8 bases match TRBD1. Germline CDR1 MNHEY, CDR2 SMNVEV (reference sequence). Trimming at V came to 6 bases and at J to 9 bases, leaving 10 bases not matched to a gene. The CDR3 runs 14 residues. The DNA for the CDR3 is TGTGCCAGCAGGAAGGACAGGGAGGCCTCTGAGCAGTTCTTC. It specifies CASRKDREASEQFF.

V usage is TRBV5-1 and J usage is TRBJ1-4, with D perhaps matching TRBD1 (6 bases). With 0 bases removed from V and 6 bases from J, the gap between germline ends came to 15 bases. The CDR3 loop spans 16 amino acids. CDR1 and CDR2 from the germline V gene are SGHRS and YFSETQ. The CDR3 DNA reads as TGCGCCAGCAGCTTGGCCACAGGGCGGGAGTATGAAAAACTGTTTTTT. Encoded protein: CASSLATGREYEKLFF.

The J gene is TRBJ1-5, the V gene TRBV19; D uncertain. The CDR3 contains 14 residues. Germline V gene sequence: CDR1 LNHDA, CDR2 SQIVND (reference sequence). The V gene lost 1 base and the J gene lost 1 base, with 5 bases spanning the gap. The CDR3: CASSIAHSNQPQHF. Here the CDR3 DNA reads TGTGCCAGTAGTATAGCACACAGCAATCAGCCCCAGCATTTT.

This clone was detected only once. The chain has TRBV11-1 and TRBJ2-1, with 12 bases aligning to TRBD2. Per the germline V gene, CDR1 is SGHAT and CDR2 is FQDESV (reference sequence). The V gene end was trimmed by 3 bases and the J gene end by 4 bases; junction bases not matched to a gene: 4. This CDR3 contains 16 residues. DNA of the CDR3: TGTGCCAGCAGCTTCCGGACTAGCGGGGTTTACAATGAGCAGTTCTTC. Encoded protein: CASSFRTSGVYNEQFF. The entire variable domain, with the rest obtained from reference TRBV11-1 and TRBJ2-1, is as follows: EAEVAQSPRYKITEKSQAVAFWCDPISGHATLYWYRQILGQGPELLVQFQDESVVDDSQLPKDRFSAERLKGVDSTLKIQPAELGDSAMYLCASSFRTSGVYNEQFFGPGTRLTVL.

The V gene is TRBV5-5, the J gene TRBJ2-1; 9 bases line up with TRBD2. The length of the CDR3 is 15 residues. After removal of 0 bases from V and 5 bases from J, the junction contained 3 bases not matched to a gene. The germline gives CDR1 SGHKS, CDR2 YYEKEE (reference sequence). CDR3 region: CASSLETSGHNEQFF. The CDR3 nucleotides are TGTGCCAGCAGCTTGGAGACTAGCGGCCACAATGAGCAGTTCTTC.

Regarding this clone: One end of the junction does not line up with germline, which may come from a read error. The V call is TRBV6-1, the J call TRBJ2-5; the match to TRBD1 covers 8 bases. The DNA end lines up better with TRBJ2-7; the J call may be wrong. This CDR3 has 13 amino acids. From germline, CDR1 is MNHNS and CDR2 SASEGT. CDR3 coding DNA: TGTGCCACCAGTAAACAGGGGGCCTACGAGCAGTACTTC. Translated, it gives CATSKQGAYEQYF.

The chain carries TRBV9 and TRBJ2-7, with D possibly TRBD1 on 6 matching bases. The length of the CDR3 is 15 residues. Germline CDR1 SGDLS, CDR2 YYNGEE. Trimming left V 4 bases short and J 6 bases short, with 20 bases between. CDR3 nucleotides: TGTGCCAGCAGCCCCTCCGGGACACCCACGTTCGAGCAGTACTTC. It yields the protein CASSPSGTPTFEQYF.

This clone was seen only a few times. The chain carries TRBV28 and TRBJ1-2; D is unclear. Trimming shortened V by 7 bases and J by 0 bases, and 6 bases separated the two germline ends. The germline gives CDR1 MDHEN, CDR2 SYDVKM. This CDR3 comprises 12 residues. The CDR3 sequence: CASTQTNYGYTF. In nucleotides, the CDR3 is TGTGCCAGCACGCAAACTAACTATGGCTACACCTTC.

A note on this clone: A far larger clone is one base from this, pointing to a likely read error. V usage is TRBV30 and J usage is TRBJ2-1; 11 positions match TRBD2. Per germline, CDR1 GTSNPN and CDR2 SVGIG (reference sequence). With V trimmed by 1 base and J by 5 bases, 10 bases remained unmatched. CDR3 length: 17 amino acids. The chain's CDR3 is CAWSASPGGLADNEQFF. For the CDR3, the DNA is TGTGCCTGGAGTGCTTCCCCGGGGGGACTAGCGGACAATGAGCAGTTCTTC. Complete variable domain (other parts from reference TRBV30 and TRBJ2-1): SQTIHQWPATLVQPVGSPLSLECTVEGTSNPNLYWYRQAAGRGLQLLFYSVGIGQISSEVPQNLSASRPQDRQFILSSKKLLLSDSGFYLCAWSASPGGLADNEQFFGPGTRLTVL.

The chain employs TRBV30 and TRBJ2-1, with D hard to call. The germline V gene encodes CDR1 GTSNPN and CDR2 SVGIG (reference sequence). V shed 1 base and J shed 16 bases, with 11 bases lying between them. The CDR3 extends over 10 amino acids. DNA of the CDR3: TGTGCCTGGAGTGATTCTAGGCCCTTCTTC. Amino acid sequence: CAWSDSRPFF.

Regarding this clone: The same CDR3 arises from other DNA sequences in this sample as well. The chain couples TRBV7-3 to TRBJ1-2, with TRBD1 matching over 7 bases. Germline lookup yields CDR1 SGHTA and CDR2 FQGTGA. Germline trimming cut 5 bases from V and 3 bases from J; bases unmatched to any gene: 3. CDR3 length: 13 amino acids. The CDR3 protein is CASSPGQDYGYTF. Written as DNA, the CDR3 is TGTGCCAGCAGCCCCGGACAGGACTATGGCTACACCTTC.

The rearrangement links TRBV6-5 to TRBJ2-1, with D unresolved. Germline V gene data show CDR1 as MNHEY and CDR2 as SVGAGI. V shed 5 bases and J shed 10 bases, with 21 bases lying between them. The CDR3 extends over 15 amino acids. CDR3 in DNA: TGTGCCAGCAGTAAGTCCTTAGTGCTCCCACGGGAGCAGTTCTTC. Its translation is CASSKSLVLPREQFF.

The CDR3 DNA reads TGTGCCAGCAGTCCTAGCGGCGGCTCCTACAATGAGCAGTTCTTC. Translating gives CASSPSGGSYNEQFF. V and J are TRBV7-3 and TRBJ2-1; 7 bases match TRBD2. Germline values: CDR1 SGHTA, CDR2 FQGTGA. This CDR3 has 15 amino acids. The V and J ends lost 6 bases and 0 bases, in that order; junction bases with no gene match: 5.

This chain uses TRBV6-6 with TRBJ2-1; D unclear. CDR1 and CDR2 from the germline V gene are MNHNY and SVGAGI (reference sequence). Trimming pared 0 bases from V and 7 bases from J, leaving 7 bases between. This CDR3 spans 13 amino acids. Here the CDR3 reads CASSYSERNEQFF. CDR3 sequence (DNA): TGTGCCAGCAGTTACTCGGAGAGAAATGAGCAGTTCTTC.

V and J are TRBV5-6 and TRBJ2-2; D gene ambiguous. The CDR3 is 16 amino acids. V was trimmed by 5 bases and J by 0 bases, leaving 14 bases between them. The V gene's germline CDR1 is SGHDT and CDR2 YYEEEE. CDR3 amino acids: CASRIERDPNTGELFF. For the CDR3, the DNA is TGTGCCAGCAGAATCGAGCGAGACCCGAACACCGGGGAGCTGTTTTTT.